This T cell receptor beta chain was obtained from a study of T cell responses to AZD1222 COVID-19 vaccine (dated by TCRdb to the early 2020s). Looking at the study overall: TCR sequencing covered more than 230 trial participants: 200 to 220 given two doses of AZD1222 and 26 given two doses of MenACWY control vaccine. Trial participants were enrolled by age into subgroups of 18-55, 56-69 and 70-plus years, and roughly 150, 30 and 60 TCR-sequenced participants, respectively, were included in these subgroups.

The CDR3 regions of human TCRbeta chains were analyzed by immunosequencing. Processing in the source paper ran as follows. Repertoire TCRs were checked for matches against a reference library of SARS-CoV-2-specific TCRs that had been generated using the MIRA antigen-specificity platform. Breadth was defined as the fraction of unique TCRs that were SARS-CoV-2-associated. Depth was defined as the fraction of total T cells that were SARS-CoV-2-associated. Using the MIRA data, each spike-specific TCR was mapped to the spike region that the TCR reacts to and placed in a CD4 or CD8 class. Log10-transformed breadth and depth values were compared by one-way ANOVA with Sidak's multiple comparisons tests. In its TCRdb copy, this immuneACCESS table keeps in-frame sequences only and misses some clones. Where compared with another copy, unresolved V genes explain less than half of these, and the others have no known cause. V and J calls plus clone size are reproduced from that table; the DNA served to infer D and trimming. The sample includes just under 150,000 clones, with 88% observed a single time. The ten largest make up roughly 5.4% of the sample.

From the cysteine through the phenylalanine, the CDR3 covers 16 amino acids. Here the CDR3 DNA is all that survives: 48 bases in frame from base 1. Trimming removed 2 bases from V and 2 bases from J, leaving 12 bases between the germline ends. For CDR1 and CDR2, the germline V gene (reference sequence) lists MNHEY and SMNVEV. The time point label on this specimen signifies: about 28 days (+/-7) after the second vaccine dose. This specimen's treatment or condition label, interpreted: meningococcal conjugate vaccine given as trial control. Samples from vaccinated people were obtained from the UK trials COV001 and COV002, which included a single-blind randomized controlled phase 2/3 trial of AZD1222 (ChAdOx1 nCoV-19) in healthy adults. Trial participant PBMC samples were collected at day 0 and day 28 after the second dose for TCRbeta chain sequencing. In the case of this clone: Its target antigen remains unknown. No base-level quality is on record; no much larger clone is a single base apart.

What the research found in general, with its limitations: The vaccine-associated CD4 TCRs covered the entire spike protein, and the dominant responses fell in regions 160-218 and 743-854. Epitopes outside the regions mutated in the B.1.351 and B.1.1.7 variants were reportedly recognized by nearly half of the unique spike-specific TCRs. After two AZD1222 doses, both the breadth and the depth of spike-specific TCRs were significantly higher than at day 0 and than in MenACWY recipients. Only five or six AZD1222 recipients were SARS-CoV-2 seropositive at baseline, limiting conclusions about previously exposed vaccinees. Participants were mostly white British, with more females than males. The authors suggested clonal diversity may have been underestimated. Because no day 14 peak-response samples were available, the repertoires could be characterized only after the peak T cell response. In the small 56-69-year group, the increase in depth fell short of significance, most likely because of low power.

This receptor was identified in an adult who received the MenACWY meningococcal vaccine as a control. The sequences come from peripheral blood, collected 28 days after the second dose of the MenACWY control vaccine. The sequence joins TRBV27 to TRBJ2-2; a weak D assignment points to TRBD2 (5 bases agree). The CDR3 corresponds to CASSLGPGYNTGELFF. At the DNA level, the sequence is TGTGCCAGCAGTTTAGGCCCGGGATACAACACCGGGGAGCTGTTTTTT.